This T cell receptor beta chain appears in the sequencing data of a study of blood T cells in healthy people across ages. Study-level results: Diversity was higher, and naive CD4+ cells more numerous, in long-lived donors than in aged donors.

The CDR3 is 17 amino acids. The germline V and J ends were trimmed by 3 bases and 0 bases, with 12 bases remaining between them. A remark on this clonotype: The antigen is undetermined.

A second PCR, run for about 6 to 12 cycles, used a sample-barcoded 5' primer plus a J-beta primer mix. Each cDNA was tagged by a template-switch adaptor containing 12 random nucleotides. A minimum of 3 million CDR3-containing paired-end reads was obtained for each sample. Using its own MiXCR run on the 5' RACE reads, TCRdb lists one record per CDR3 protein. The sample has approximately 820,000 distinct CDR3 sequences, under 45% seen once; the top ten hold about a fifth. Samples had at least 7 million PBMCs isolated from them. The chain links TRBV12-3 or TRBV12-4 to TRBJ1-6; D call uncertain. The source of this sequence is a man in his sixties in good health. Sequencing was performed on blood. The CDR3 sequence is CASSLGVLSSYNSPLHF. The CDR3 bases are TGTGCCAGCAGTTTGGGTGTGTTGAGCTCCTATAATTCACCCCTCCACTTT.